Below are 26 T cell receptor beta chains sequenced from a single sample in a study of blood T cell repertoires in COVID-19. Libraries were prepared by immunoSEQ multiplex PCR; TCRdb keeps only in-frame clonotypes and omits some of them. The sample includes 200,000 to 250,000 clones, more than 65% seen only once; the top ten take 3.6%. Specimen: peripheral blood. The receptors originated from a woman of 80 years or more with acute or convalescent COVID-19.

The chain is built from TRBV4-1 and TRBJ2-5, with D perhaps matching TRBD1 (7 bases). The V end lost 4 bases, the J end lost 4 bases, and 13 bases lay between the germline ends. Germline V gene data show CDR1 as MGHRA and CDR2 as YSYEKL. The CDR3 sequence is 14 residues long. The CDR3 bases are TGCGCCAGCAGCCTCGGAGGGGACAGAGAGACCCAGTACTTC. It is translated as CASSLGGDRETQYF.

This clone was found once. This chain uses TRBV7-2 with TRBJ2-1; 9 positions match TRBD1. Germline loops: CDR1 SGHTA, CDR2 FQGNSA. The ends lost 3 bases at V and 4 bases at J; junction bases unmatched: 4. The CDR3 runs 15 residues. The CDR3 DNA reads as TGTGCCAGCAGCTTGGGACAGGGTCCTTACAATGAGCAGTTCTTC. Translated: CASSLGQGPYNEQFF. The full variable domain, in which reference TRBV7-2 and TRBJ2-1 provide the parts outside the CDR3, is GAGVSQSPSNKVTEKGKDVELRCDPISGHTALYWYRQSLGQGLEFLIYFQGNSAPDKSGLPSDRFSAERTGGSVSTLTIQRTQQEDSAVYLCASSLGQGPYNEQFFGPGTRLTVL.

The J gene is TRBJ1-5, the V gene TRBV7-2, with 8 nucleotides matching TRBD1. This CDR3 spans 13 amino acids. In germline, CDR1 is SGHTA, CDR2 FQGNSA. The V segment lost 4 bases and the J segment 6 bases; nucleotides outside the gene matches: 2. CDR3 coding DNA: TGTGCCAGCAGCTCCCAGGGGGCTCAGCCCCAGCATTTT. Its protein product is CASSSQGAQPQHF.

The genes are TRBV5-1 and TRBJ1-4; D remains unclear. Trimming stripped 0 bases from V and 0 bases from J, with 12 bases between. The CDR3 totals 17 residues. Germline values: CDR1 SGHRS, CDR2 YFSETQ. The CDR3 spells CASSLVGEPATNEKLFF. The CDR3 coding sequence is TGCGCCAGCAGCTTGGTTGGAGAGCCTGCAACTAATGAAAAACTGTTTTTT.

The gene calls are TRBV7-2 and TRBJ2-7; the D gene is possibly TRBD2 (6 bases). This CDR3 comprises 14 residues. V lost 5 bases to trimming and J lost 3 bases, with 14 bases between them. Germline V gene lookup returns CDR1 SGHTA and CDR2 FQGNSA. The CDR3 here is CASSPPGLHYEQYF. The DNA for the CDR3 is TGTGCCAGCAGCCCGCCGGGACTTCACTACGAGCAGTACTTC.

The V call is TRBV5-1, the J call TRBJ2-5, with TRBD2 matching over 9 bases. The CDR3 is 15 residues long. The germline V gene has CDR1 SGHRS and CDR2 YFSETQ. Trimming cost V 2 bases and J 4 bases; bases outside gene matches: 6. The CDR3 sequence: CASSLVAGEGETQYF. CDR3 nucleotides: TGCGCCAGCAGCTTAGTAGCGGGGGAGGGAGAGACCCAGTACTTC.

The rearrangement links TRBV6-1 to TRBJ1-6, with 7 bases aligning to TRBD1. CDR3 length: 14 residues. Germline values: CDR1 MNHNS, CDR2 SASEGT. Trimming removed 5 bases from V and 10 bases from J; junction bases left unmatched: 8. The CDR3 is CASSYEGARSPLHF. The CDR3 DNA is TGTGCCAGCAGTTATGAGGGGGCGAGGTCACCCCTCCACTTT.

The chain joins TRBV20-1 to TRBJ2-1; D unclear. Germline V gene lookup returns CDR1 DFQATT and CDR2 SNEGSKA (reference sequence). V was trimmed by 2 bases and J by 7 bases, leaving 6 bases between them. The CDR3 has 11 amino acids. The CDR3 sequence: CSARWQNEQFF. In DNA form, the CDR3 reads TGCAGTGCTAGATGGCAGAATGAGCAGTTCTTC.

The chain is built from TRBV2 and TRBJ2-3; the D gene is possibly TRBD2 (5 bases). The CDR3 length is 16 residues. V was trimmed by 2 bases and J by 0 bases, leaving 12 bases between them. CDR1 and CDR2 (germline): SNHLY, FYNNEI. This CDR3 is CASSELGRTSTDTQYF. CDR3 DNA sequence: TGTGCCAGCAGTGAACTTGGGCGGACTAGCACAGATACGCAGTATTTT.

This chain uses TRBV11-3 with TRBJ2-1, with TRBD2 matching 9 bases. The V segment lost 5 bases and the J segment 6 bases; nucleotides outside the gene matches: 8. Germline CDR1 and CDR2: SGHNT and YENEEA. This CDR3 is built from 15 residues. The CDR3 is CASSRGNSGGNEQFF. The CDR3 DNA is TGTGCCAGCAGCCGTGGTAATAGCGGGGGCAATGAGCAGTTCTTC.

This rearrangement joins TRBV28 to TRBJ1-4, with a weak D call TRBD1 (6 bases). V lost 6 bases, J lost 0 bases, and 14 bases lay in between. Germline CDR1 and CDR2: MDHEN and SYDVKM. This CDR3 region has 16 residues. The CDR3 is CASSYGQQSTNEKLFF. DNA of the CDR3: TGTGCCAGCAGCTACGGACAGCAGTCAACTAATGAAAAACTGTTTTTT.

The chain combines TRBV11-2 with TRBJ1-1; TRBD1 is a possible D gene (5 bases). The CDR3 runs 12 residues. From germline, CDR1 is SGHAT and CDR2 FQNNGV. Trimming left V 3 bases short and J 8 bases short, with 10 bases between. The CDR3 protein is CASSFEGAEAFF. The CDR3 nucleotides are TGTGCCAGCAGCTTCGAAGGGGCCGAAGCTTTCTTT.

A remark on this clone: The same CDR3 also results from other DNA sequences found in this sample. The gene calls are TRBV24-1 and TRBJ1-1, with D unclear. V dropped 0 bases and J dropped 6 bases, with 7 bases sitting between them. The CDR3 spans 13 residues. Germline CDR1 reads KGHDR; CDR2 reads SFDVKD. The CDR3 DNA is TGTGCCACCAGTGATTTGCGAGGTTCTGAAGCTTTCTTT. Its translation is CATSDLRGSEAFF.

The chain has TRBV14 and TRBJ1-1, with 8 bases identical to TRBD1. This CDR3 spans 17 amino acids. Germline CDR1 SGHDN, CDR2 FVKESK. With V trimmed by 0 bases and J by 5 bases, 11 bases remained unmatched. CDR3 coding DNA: TGTGCCAGCAGCCAAGAATGGGCAGGGGGCCGATTGACTGAAGCTTTCTTT. Translation gives CASSQEWAGGRLTEAFF. Based on the CDR3 plus reference TRBV14 and TRBJ1-1, the full variable domain is EAGVTQFPSHSVIEKGQTVTLRCDPISGHDNLYWYRRVMGKEIKFLLHFVKESKQDESGMPNNRFLAERTGGTYSTLKVQPAELEDSGVYFCASSQEWAGGRLTEAFFGQGTRLTVV.

In DNA form, the CDR3 reads TGTGCCAGCAGCAGACGGACAGGGGACTATGGCTACACCTTC. It specifies CASSRRTGDYGYTF. This chain links TRBV21-1 with TRBJ1-2; the table's D call, TRBD1, was not checked against the DNA. TRBV21-1 is a pseudogene locus. CDR3 length: 14 amino acids.

The V gene is TRBV5-1, the J gene TRBJ2-2; a possible D gene is TRBD2 (6 bases). The CDR3 spans 15 residues. CDR1 and CDR2 (germline): SGHRS, YFSETQ. V dropped 6 bases and J dropped 0 bases, with 12 bases sitting between them. The CDR3 coding sequence is TGCGCCAGCACCCGAGGCGGGGCGAACACCGGGGAGCTGTTTTTT. Translated, it gives CASTRGGANTGELFF.

CDR3 nucleotide sequence: TGTGCCAGCTCACCACCAAGCGGGGGGGCCACCGGGGAGCTGTTTTTT. Translated, it gives CASSPPSGGATGELFF. The rearrangement uses TRBV18 and TRBJ2-2; 10 nucleotides line up with TRBD2. V shed 0 bases, J shed 4 bases, and the junction held 2 bases outside the gene matches. CDR3 length equals 16 residues. The germline CDR1 and CDR2 sequences are KGHSH and LQKENI.

V gene TRBV19 combines with J gene TRBJ1-1; D not resolved. Trimming left V 10 bases short and J 3 bases short, with 15 bases between. CDR3 length: 13 residues. Germline loops: CDR1 LNHDA, CDR2 SQIVND (reference sequence). The CDR3 here is CATKGGIYTEAFF. The CDR3 DNA is TGTGCCACCAAGGGAGGAATTTACACTGAAGCTTTCTTT.

Written as DNA, the CDR3 is TGTGCCAGTAGTACCAACGTGGGGACAGGGGCTGAAGCTTTCTTT. It yields the protein CASSTNVGTGAEAFF. The chain recombines TRBV19 with TRBJ1-1, with 10 bases aligning to TRBD1. The germline V gene has CDR1 LNHDA and CDR2 SQIVND (reference sequence). CDR3 length: 15 residues. J was trimmed by 6 bases and V by 4 bases; bases with no gene match: 8. Supplemented by reference TRBV19 and TRBJ1-1, the full variable domain reads DGGITQSPKYLFRKEGQNVTLSCEQNLNHDAMYWYRQDPGQGLRLIYYSQIVNDFQKGDIAEGYSVSREKKESFPLTVTSAQKNPTAFYLCASSTNVGTGAEAFFGQGTRLTVV.

This chain connects TRBV15 to TRBJ1-1; TRBD1 is a possible D gene (6 bases). The germline CDR1 and CDR2 sequences are LNHNV and YYDKDF (reference sequence). Trimming removed 5 bases from V and 5 bases from J, with 18 bases in between. The CDR3 is made up of 15 amino acids. The chain's CDR3 is CATSAPMTGWTEAFF. As DNA, the CDR3 is TGTGCCACCAGCGCCCCAATGACAGGTTGGACTGAAGCTTTCTTT.

CDR3 sequence (DNA): TGTGCCTGGGAACCGGGACTAAACACCGGGGAGCTGTTTTTT. Its protein product is CAWEPGLNTGELFF. The chain combines TRBV30 with TRBJ2-2; TRBD2 agrees at 7 bases. The CDR3 loop spans 14 amino acids. Germline CDR1 reads GTSNPN; CDR2 reads SVGIG (reference sequence). Trimming at V came to 5 bases and at J to 2 bases, leaving 5 bases not matched to a gene.

The genes are TRBV4-2 and TRBJ1-1; unclear D gene. V was cut by 5 bases and J by 11 bases, with 12 bases left in between. This CDR3 is 11 amino acids long. The germline gives CDR1 LGHNA, CDR2 YNFKEQ. The DNA of the CDR3 is TGTGCCAGCAGCTCTAGCAATGGGGCTTTCTTT. It codes for CASSSSNGAFF.

This chain uses TRBV7-2 with TRBJ1-2, with 9 bases aligning to TRBD1. This CDR3 spans 19 amino acids. The germline CDR1 and CDR2 sequences are SGHTA and FQGNSA. Trimming cost V 2 bases and J 0 bases; bases outside gene matches: 13. The CDR3 loop reads CASSLTGGSATLANYGYTF. The CDR3 coding sequence is TGTGCCAGCAGCTTAACAGGGGGCTCTGCCACATTAGCTAACTATGGCTACACCTTC. The full variable domain, its missing parts supplied by reference TRBV7-2 and TRBJ1-2, is GAGVSQSPSNKVTEKGKDVELRCDPISGHTALYWYRQSLGQGLEFLIYFQGNSAPDKSGLPSDRFSAERTGGSVSTLTIQRTQQEDSAVYLCASSLTGGSATLANYGYTFGSGTRLTVV.

The chain combines TRBV3-1 (or the pseudogene TRBV3-2) with TRBJ1-2; D is possibly TRBD1 (6 bases). Deletions cut 2 bases from V and 4 bases from J, with 11 bases between. The germline V gene encodes CDR1 LGHDT and CDR2 YNNKEL (reference sequence). The CDR3 loop spans 14 amino acids. Written as DNA, the CDR3 is TGTGCCAGCAGCCAAAAACAGGGTCTCTATGGCTACACCTTC. This encodes CASSQKQGLYGYTF.

CDR3 bases: TGTGCCAGCAGCTCTCCGGGACAGTGGGGCACAGATACGCAGTATTTT. Translating gives CASSSPGQWGTDTQYF. The chain links TRBV5-6 to TRBJ2-3; TRBD1 matches at 7 bases. The CDR3 consists of 16 residues. V shed 3 bases and J 1 base; nucleotides not matched to a gene: 8. The germline V gene has CDR1 SGHDT and CDR2 YYEEEE.

The chain links TRBV7-8 to TRBJ1-6; the D is unclear. The germline CDR1 and CDR2 sequences are SGHVS and FQNEAQ. Deletions cut 1 base from V and 7 bases from J, with 8 bases between. The CDR3 runs 14 residues. The chain's CDR3 is CASSLGVGNSPLHF. CDR3 DNA: TGTGCCAGCAGCTTAGGGGTGGGCAATTCACCCCTCCACTTT.